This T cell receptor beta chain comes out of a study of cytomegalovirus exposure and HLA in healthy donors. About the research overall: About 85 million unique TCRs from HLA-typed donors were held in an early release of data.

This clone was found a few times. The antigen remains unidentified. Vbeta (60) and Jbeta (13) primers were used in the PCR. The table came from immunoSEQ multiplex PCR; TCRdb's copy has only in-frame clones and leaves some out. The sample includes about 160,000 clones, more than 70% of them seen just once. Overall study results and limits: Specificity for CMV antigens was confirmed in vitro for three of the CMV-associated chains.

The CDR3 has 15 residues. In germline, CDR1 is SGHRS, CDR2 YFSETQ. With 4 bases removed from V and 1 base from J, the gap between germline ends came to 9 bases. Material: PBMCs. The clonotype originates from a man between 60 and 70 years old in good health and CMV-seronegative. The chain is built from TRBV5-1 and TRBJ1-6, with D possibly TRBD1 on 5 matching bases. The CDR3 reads CASSVRASYNSPLHF. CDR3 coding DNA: TGCGCCAGCAGCGTCAGGGCGTCCTATAATTCACCCCTCCACTTT.